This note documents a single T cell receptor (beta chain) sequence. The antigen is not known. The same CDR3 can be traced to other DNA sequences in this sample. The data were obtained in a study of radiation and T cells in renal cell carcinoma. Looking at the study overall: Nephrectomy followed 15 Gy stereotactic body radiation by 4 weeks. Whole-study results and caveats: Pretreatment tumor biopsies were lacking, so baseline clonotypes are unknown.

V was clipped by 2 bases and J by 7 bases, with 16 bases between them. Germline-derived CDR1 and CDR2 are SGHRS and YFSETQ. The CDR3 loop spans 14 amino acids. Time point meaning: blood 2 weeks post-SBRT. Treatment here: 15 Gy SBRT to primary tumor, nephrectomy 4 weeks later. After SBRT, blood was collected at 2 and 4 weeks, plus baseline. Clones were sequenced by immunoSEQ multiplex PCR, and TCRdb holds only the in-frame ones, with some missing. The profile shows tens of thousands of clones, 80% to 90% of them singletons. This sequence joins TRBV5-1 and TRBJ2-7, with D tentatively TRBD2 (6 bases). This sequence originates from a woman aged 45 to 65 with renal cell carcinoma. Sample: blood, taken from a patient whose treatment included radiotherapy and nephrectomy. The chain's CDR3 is CASSFSNPGGEQYF. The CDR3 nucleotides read TGCGCCAGCAGCTTTTCCAATCCTGGGGGGGAGCAGTACTTC.